This TCR beta chain was recovered during a study of blood T cell repertoires in COVID-19. For the study at large: Material from acute and convalescent COVID-19 was sourced from the United States, Italy and Spain. T cells, B-cell-depleted T cells, or PBMCs supplied cDNA or gDNA.

The V segment lost 7 bases and the J segment 7 bases; nucleotides outside the gene matches: 8. CDR1 and CDR2 (germline): SNHLY, FYNNEI. CDR3 size: 13 residues. In the original processing: Estimation of nucleated cell counts relied on the amplification of reference gene primers. The repertoire was sequenced with immunoSEQ multiplex PCR; TCRdb's copy has only in-frame clones and lacks some. From that table come the V and J calls and clone size; the DNA was used to work out D and trimming. The data hold around 250,000 clones, with about 86% observed a single time. Material: peripheral blood. This chain uses TRBV2 with TRBJ1-2, with 8 bases aligning to TRBD1. This receptor was obtained from an elderly man with acute or convalescent COVID-19. CDR3 loop: CASTPDRDGGYTF. CDR3 DNA sequence: TGTGCCAGCACCCCGGACAGGGATGGTGGCTACACCTTC.